This passage covers 7 T cell receptor beta chains from one sample sequenced in a study of blood T cells in healthy people across ages (dated by TCRdb to between 2015 and 2017). The library was produced with 5' RACE. Sequenced on an Illumina HiSeq 2500. A second PCR of about 7 to 12 cycles was run with a J-beta primer mix and a sample-barcoded 5' primer. The raw public data were reprocessed by TCRdb itself: fastp quality trimming at Q25, MiXCR clonotype calling, in-frame beta chains only. CDR3 protein sequences are deduplicated, and each keeps its most common genes and DNA. The sample includes some 1.1 million distinct CDR3 sequences, with 35% to 40% observed a single time. The ten largest clones represent around 13% of the sample. Sequencing was performed on blood. Receptor source: a man aged 18 to 30 in good health.

This clonotype turned up a few times. The CDR3 here is CAISESPNTEAFF. The CDR3 DNA follows: TGTGCCATCAGTGAGTCCCCGAACACTGAAGCTTTCTTT. The J gene is TRBJ1-1, the V gene TRBV10-3; the D is unclear. Germline V gives CDR1 ENHRY, CDR2 SYGVKD. CDR3 length: 13 amino acids. The V end lost 0 bases, the J end lost 1 base, and 3 bases lay between the germline ends.

V gene TRBV5-1 combines with J gene TRBJ1-2; D is possibly TRBD1 (5 bases). V lost 0 bases and J lost 2, with 11 bases in between. The CDR3 contains 15 residues. Germline V gene lookup returns CDR1 SGHRS and CDR2 YFSETQ. CDR3: CASSLGGGENYGYTF. CDR3 in DNA: TGCGCCAGCAGCTTGGGTGGGGGAGAGAACTATGGCTACACCTTC.

This clonotype was counted between two and nine times. The V call is TRBV4-1, the J call TRBJ2-3; D ambiguous. The CDR3 length is 15 residues. Looked up from germline, CDR1 is MGHRA and CDR2 is YSYEKL. Trimming removed 3 bases at V and 1 base at J, with 11 bases between. The CDR3 nucleotides read TGCGCCAGCAGCCATGGAAGCAGCGGCACAGATACGCAGTATTTT. This gives the protein CASSHGSSGTDTQYF.

This clonotype was counted only a few times. This chain joins TRBV20-1 and TRBJ2-5, with D uncertain. Germline V gives CDR1 DFQATT, CDR2 SNEGSKA (reference sequence). The V gene lost 0 bases and the J gene lost 0 bases, with 8 bases spanning the gap. CDR3 length: 14 residues. CDR3 bases: TGCAGTGCTAGAGATCGAAGGGACCAAGAGACCCAGTACTTC. The encoded protein is CSARDRRDQETQYF.

The chain couples TRBV5-1 to TRBJ2-1, with D perhaps TRBD1 (5 bases). The last part of the DNA fits TRBJ2-7 better; the J call may be wrong. This CDR3 region has 13 residues. Germline V lookup: CDR1 SGHRS, CDR2 YFSETQ. The CDR3 sequence is CASCDSSYNEQYF. The CDR3 bases are TGCGCCAGCTGCGACAGCTCCTACAATGAGCAGTACTTC.

This clonotype was detected a few times. The chain joins TRBV4-2 to TRBJ2-3; 7 bases align to TRBD1. V was clipped by 0 bases and J by 2 bases; unmatched bases: 11. Germline V gene lookup returns CDR1 LGHNA and CDR2 YNFKEQ. This CDR3 is 18 amino acids long. The CDR3 sequence is CASSQEWTGITPTDTQYF. CDR3 bases: TGTGCCAGCAGCCAAGAGTGGACAGGAATTACCCCCACAGATACGCAGTATTTT.

This clonotype appeared a few times. The CDR3 DNA follows: TGCGCCAGCAGCTTCGGGGCAGCAAACAATGAGCAGTTCTTC. Amino acid sequence: CASSFGAANNEQFF. The chain carries TRBV5-1 and TRBJ2-1; D tentatively fits TRBD1 or TRBD2 (5 bases each). The CDR3 totals 14 residues. Germline assignment: CDR1 SGHRS and CDR2 YFSETQ. The germline V and J ends were trimmed by 2 bases and 5 bases, with 11 bases remaining between them.